This T cell receptor beta chain stems from a study of blood T cell repertoires in COVID-19. Study-level information: COVID-19 samples from acute and convalescent phases originated in the United States, Italy and Spain.

Germline values: CDR1 GTSNPN, CDR2 SVGIG (reference sequence). This CDR3 has 13 amino acids. V lost 7 bases to trimming and J lost 14 bases, with 23 bases between them. Study processing details: Reference gene primer amplification yielded estimated nucleated cell counts. Data came from immunoSEQ multiplex PCR; TCRdb stores just in-frame clones and leaves some out. V and J calls and clone size are as listed in that table; D and trimming were resolved from the DNA. The sample consists of 200,000 to 250,000 clones, roughly 84% of them appearing once. The sequenced material came from peripheral blood. This receptor was identified in a woman aged 40 to 50 who had recovered from COVID-19. J is TRBJ1-4 and V is TRBV30; perhaps TRBD1 as D (6 bases). CDR3 bases: TGTGCCTCACAGGACAGTTCCCGGCTGGGGCTGTTTTTT. This translates into CASQDSSRLGLFF. Full variable domain (rest looked up from reference TRBV30 and TRBJ1-4): SQTIHQWPATLVQPVGSPLSLECTVEGTSNPNLYWYRQAAGRGLQLLFYSVGIGQISSEVPQNLSASRPQDRQFILSSKKLLLSDSGFYLCASQDSSRLGLFFGSGTQLSVL.